These 21 T cell receptor beta chains share one sample of origin, sequenced in a study of molecular identifiers for immune sequencing clone quantification. TCRdb reprocessed the PCR reads with MiXCR, giving one entry per CDR3 protein. The data contain hundreds of thousands of distinct CDR3 sequences, about 25% of them singletons. Sequencing was carried out using naive CD8+ T cells from blood, with Jurkat cell RNA spiked in. Described subset: FACS-sorted CD8+CD4-CCR7+CD45RA+ naive T cells. The receptors derive from a human donor in good health. Some libraries in this study had Jurkat cell RNA spiked in.

This chain links TRBV27 with TRBJ1-4; 7 bases are a match to TRBD1. V trimming: 3 bases; J trimming: 3 bases; junction bases outside the gene matches: 1. The CDR3 runs 14 residues. Germline V gene lookup returns CDR1 MNHEY and CDR2 SMNVEV (reference sequence). The CDR3 sequence is CASSLTGPNEKLFF. The DNA of the CDR3 is TGTGCCAGCAGTTTGACAGGGCCTAATGAAAAACTGTTTTTT. Using reference TRBV27 and TRBJ1-4 for the parts outside the CDR3, the full variable domain is EAQVTQNPRYLITVTGKKLTVTCSQNMNHEYMSWYRQDPGLGLRQIYYSMNVEVTDKGDVPEGYKVSRKEKRNFPLILESPSPNQTSLYFCASSLTGPNEKLFFGSGTQLSVL.

The chain combines TRBV30 with TRBJ1-6; the match to TRBD1 covers 7 bases. V dropped 2 bases and J dropped 4; count of bases not matched to a gene: 11. The germline V gene has CDR1 GTSNPN and CDR2 SVGIG (reference sequence). The CDR3 has 17 residues. As DNA, the CDR3 is TGTGCCTGGAGTCCCCTAGGACAGGCCGCGTATAATTCACCCCTCCACTTT. Translated, it gives CAWSPLGQAAYNSPLHF.

The genes are TRBV6-6 and TRBJ2-2; 8 nucleotides line up with TRBD2. Trimming at V came to 4 bases and at J to 7 bases, leaving 8 bases not matched to a gene. The germline V gene has CDR1 MNHNY and CDR2 SVGAGI (reference sequence). This CDR3 region has 15 residues. CDR3 bases: TGTGCCAGCAGTTCCCGGGAGGGGCGGAACGGGGAGCTGTTTTTT. Translated: CASSSREGRNGELFF.

This clonotype was found many times. J is TRBJ2-1 and V is TRBV4-3; maybe TRBD1 (7 bases). The CDR3 is 14 residues long. Germline V lookup: CDR1 LGHNA, CDR2 YSLEER. The V end was cut by 6 bases, the J end by 8 bases, with 17 bases between. This chain's CDR3 is CASSFAQGTYEQFF. The DNA for the CDR3 is TGCGCCAGCAGTTTTGCACAGGGGACTTATGAGCAGTTCTTC.

This clonotype showed up many times. The genes are TRBV12-3 or TRBV12-4 and TRBJ1-6; weak D call: TRBD1 (5 bases). Trimming stripped 3 bases from V and 5 bases from J, with 8 bases between. The CDR3 sequence is 14 residues long. The CDR3 protein is CASSLGQNNSPLHF. The CDR3 DNA reads as TGTGCCAGCAGTTTGGGGCAGAATAATTCACCCCTCCACTTT.

This clonotype has just a few counts. The chain employs TRBV30 and TRBJ2-7; D possibly corresponds to TRBD1 (6 bases). CDR1 and CDR2 from the germline V gene are GTSNPN and SVGIG (reference sequence). V gave up 3 bases and J gave up 6 bases, with 21 bases separating them. CDR3 length equals 15 residues. The CDR3 sequence is CAWRPGPLTGSEQYF. The CDR3 DNA reads as TGTGCCTGGAGACCTGGCCCCCTGACAGGTTCCGAGCAGTACTTC.

This clonotype has a count of ten or more. The chain links TRBV4-3 to TRBJ1-1; D gene uncertain. CDR1 LGHNA and CDR2 YSLEER come from the germline V gene. This CDR3 contains 13 residues. Trimming stripped 0 bases from V and 4 bases from J, with 6 bases between. The CDR3 here is CASSQDASTEAFF. The CDR3 bases are TGCGCCAGCAGCCAAGATGCGAGCACTGAAGCTTTCTTT.

This clonotype was observed at least ten times. This chain uses TRBV20-1 with TRBJ2-1; D possibly corresponds to TRBD2 (6 bases). The CDR3 sequence is 15 residues long. Trimming stripped 6 bases from V and 2 bases from J, with 17 bases between. Germline CDR1 DFQATT, CDR2 SNEGSKA (reference sequence). CDR3 DNA sequence: TGCAGTGCCGACCCAGCGGGCACGACCTACAATGAGCAGTTCTTC. Translated: CSADPAGTTYNEQFF.

The J gene is TRBJ2-5, the V gene TRBV24-1, with D tentatively TRBD2 (5 bases). This CDR3 has 13 amino acids. V was pared by 0 bases and J by 8 bases, with 9 bases between. The V gene's germline CDR1 is KGHDR and CDR2 SFDVKD. The chain's CDR3 is CATSDLTEGTQYF. The CDR3 nucleotides are TGTGCCACCAGTGATTTGACAGAGGGAACCCAGTACTTC.

A few counts support this clonotype. The CDR3 here is CASSYFAAGDYEQYF. CDR3 sequence (DNA): TGTGCCAGCAGTTACTTTGCAGCGGGAGACTACGAGCAGTACTTC. The J gene is TRBJ2-7, the V gene TRBV6-5, with 8 bases aligning to TRBD2. V was clipped by 1 base and J by 3 bases; unmatched bases: 5. CDR3 length: 15 residues. The germline V gene encodes CDR1 MNHEY and CDR2 SVGAGI.

This clonotype has at least ten counts. This chain connects TRBV14 to TRBJ2-5; a weak D match, TRBD1 (6 bases). With 0 bases removed from V and 2 bases from J, the gap between germline ends came to 13 bases. Germline V gives CDR1 SGHDN, CDR2 FVKESK. This CDR3 is built from 16 residues. The CDR3 nucleotides are TGTGCCAGCAGCCAAGATGCCTCGGACAGACAAGAGACCCAGTACTTC. Protein product: CASSQDASDRQETQYF.

This clonotype was observed many times. This rearrangement joins TRBV25-1 to TRBJ2-5; D remains unclear. The V end lost 0 bases, the J end lost 2 bases, and 7 bases lay between the germline ends. This CDR3 has 14 amino acids. Germline loops: CDR1 MGHDK, CDR2 SYGVNS. The CDR3 bases are TGTGCCAGCAGTGAATATGGCTTTCAAGAGACCCAGTACTTC. It translates to CASSEYGFQETQYF.

In this sample, this clonotype turned up many times. The chain links TRBV6-5 to TRBJ2-3; the D gene is possibly TRBD2 (5 bases). Trimming shortened V by 2 bases and J by 4 bases, and 10 bases separated the two germline ends. CDR1 MNHEY and CDR2 SVGAGI come from the germline V gene. The CDR3 consists of 14 residues. CDR3 DNA: TGTGCCAGCAGTTACCGAAAACTAGCAGATACGCAGTATTTT. It is translated as CASSYRKLADTQYF.

This clonotype was detected many times. The rearrangement joins TRBV6-5 to TRBJ1-2; 8 positions agree with TRBD1. CDR1 and CDR2 from the germline V gene are MNHEY and SVGAGI. The CDR3 runs to 15 residues. J was trimmed by 8 bases and V by 2 bases; bases with no gene match: 10. CDR3 in amino acids: CASSYLNPGQGGYTF. For the CDR3, the DNA is TGTGCCAGCAGTTACCTGAATCCCGGACAGGGAGGCTACACCTTC.

To note about this clonotype: A much larger clone lies one base from this, so it may be a read error. V gene TRBV25-1 combines with J gene TRBJ2-7, with TRBD1 matching over 7 bases. The CDR3 extends over 13 amino acids. Germline V lookup: CDR1 MGHDK, CDR2 SYGVNS. The CDR3 nucleotides are TGTGCCAGCACGACAGGGACCGGCAACGAGCAGCACTTC. This codes for CASTTGTGNEQHF.

This clonotype was counted a few times. The chain carries TRBV30 and TRBJ2-7; no firm D call. Per germline, CDR1 GTSNPN and CDR2 SVGIG (reference sequence). CDR3 size: 12 residues. The V gene lost 0 bases and the J gene lost 3 bases, with 6 bases spanning the gap. The CDR3 sequence is CAWSVTDYEQYF. The CDR3 DNA is TGTGCCTGGAGTGTCACAGACTACGAGCAGTACTTC.

This clonotype was counted a few times. This chain connects TRBV19 to TRBJ2-3, with unresolved D. There are 15 residues in the CDR3. Germline CDR1 is LNHDA and CDR2 is SQIVND (reference sequence). Trimming shortened V by 1 base and J by 1 base, and 9 bases separated the two germline ends. The CDR3 nucleotides read TGTGCCAGTAGTATAGTGCGTACGCGCACAGATACGCAGTATTTT. It encodes CASSIVRTRTDTQYF.

On this clonotype: Lacking the conserved final phenylalanine or tryptophan, this CDR3 likely reflects a read error. The CDR3 region is CASSQGTGYEQYL. DNA of the CDR3: TGCGCCAGCAGCCAAGGGACCGGCTACGAGCAGTACCTC. This sequence joins TRBV4-1 and TRBJ2-7, with unresolved D. V was shortened by 1 base and J by 3 bases, with 7 bases between the two germline ends. The length of the CDR3 is 13 residues. From germline, CDR1 is MGHRA and CDR2 YSYEKL.

A few counts support this clonotype. The junction departs from the called germline gene at one end, perhaps through a read error. The chain employs TRBV5-1 and TRBJ1-5; TRBD1 matches 9 bases. Germline V gene data show CDR1 as SGHRS and CDR2 as YFSETQ. The CDR3 runs to 12 residues. The CDR3 is CLPGQGNQPQHF. CDR3 sequence (DNA): TGTTTACCGGGACAGGGTAATCAGCCCCAGCATTTT.

This clonotype has only a few counts. V usage is TRBV30 and J usage is TRBJ2-7, with 8 positions matching TRBD1. The CDR3 consists of 14 residues. Per the germline V gene, CDR1 is GTSNPN and CDR2 is SVGIG (reference sequence). The trim removed 3 bases at V and 7 bases at J, leaving 11 bases unmatched. The CDR3 sequence: CAWSFRTGTREQYF. The DNA for the CDR3 is TGTGCCTGGAGCTTCCGGACAGGGACCAGAGAGCAGTACTTC.

This clonotype showed up many times. The chain couples TRBV4-1 to TRBJ2-5; D possibly uses TRBD1 or TRBD2 (5 bases each). The V gene lost 0 bases and the J gene lost 0 bases, with 5 bases spanning the gap. CDR3 length: 14 residues. CDR1 MGHRA and CDR2 YSYEKL come from the germline V gene. The CDR3 here is CASSQEGDQETQYF. The DNA for the CDR3 is TGCGCCAGCAGCCAAGAGGGGGACCAAGAGACCCAGTACTTC.